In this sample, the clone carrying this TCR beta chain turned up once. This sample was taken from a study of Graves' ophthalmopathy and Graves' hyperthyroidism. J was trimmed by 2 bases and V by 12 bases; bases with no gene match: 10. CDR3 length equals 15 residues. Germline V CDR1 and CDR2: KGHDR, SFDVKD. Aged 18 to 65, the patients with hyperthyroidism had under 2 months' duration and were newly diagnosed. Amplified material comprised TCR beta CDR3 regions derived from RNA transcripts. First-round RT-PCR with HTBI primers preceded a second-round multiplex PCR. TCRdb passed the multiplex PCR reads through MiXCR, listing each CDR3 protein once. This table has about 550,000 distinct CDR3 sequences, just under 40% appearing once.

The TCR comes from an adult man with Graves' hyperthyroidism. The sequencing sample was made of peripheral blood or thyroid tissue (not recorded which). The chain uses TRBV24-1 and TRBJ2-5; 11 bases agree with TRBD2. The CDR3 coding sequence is TGTGCCCCCCCTACTAGCGGGGGACATCAAGAGACCCAGTACTTC. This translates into CAPPTSGGHQETQYF.